Listed below are T cell receptor beta chains from one sample, sequenced in a study of blood T cell repertoires in COVID-19. Assay: immunoSEQ multiplex PCR; the TCRdb copy retains only in-frame clones and omits some. The data hold 95,000 to 150,000 clones, with around 80% observed a single time. Sequencing was carried out using peripheral blood. Every receptor here comes from a woman older than 75 with acute or convalescent COVID-19. Both conserved end residues are trimmed from each CDR3.

J | V | CDR3
TRBJ2-7 | TRBV6-5 | ASSLWTGGIYEQY
TRBJ2-5 | TRBV19 | ASSLGASGYGETQY
TRBJ2-2 | TRBV7-2 | ASSWTSGTWGGELF
TRBJ1-5 | TRBV30 | AWSDTLGSNQPQH
TRBJ1-1 | TRBV2 | ASSEQGQGAGEAF
TRBJ2-5 | TRBV2 | ASRESGGALGTQY
TRBJ1-5 | TRBV2 | ASSQSYRSNQPQH
TRBJ2-2 | TRBV9 | ASSEGDRLAGTSPGELF
TRBJ2-2 | TRBV6-2/TRBV6-3 | ASSYILAGANTGELF
TRBJ2-5 | TRBV5-1 | ASSLGVQETQY
TRBJ2-4 | TRBV2 | ASSERVAGGAKNIQY
TRBJ2-7 | TRBV6-2/TRBV6-3 | ASSFRISSYEQY
TRBJ2-7 | TRBV7-2 | ASRASYEQY
TRBJ2-1 | TRBV18 | ASSPAGYYNEQF
TRBJ1-2 | TRBV7-9 | ASSSETGGSYGYT
TRBJ2-3 | TRBV28 | ASISRASPGADTQY
TRBJ1-5 | TRBV7-2 | ASSRGGVYQPQH
TRBJ1-2 | TRBV7-8 | ASSLAHFGTGFGYT
TRBJ2-1 | TRBV3-1/TRBV3-2 | ASSQGTGITYNEQF
TRBJ2-2 | TRBV15 | ATSDRPRTNTGELF
TRBJ1-6 | TRBV6-5 | ASQGISPLH
TRBJ1-6 | TRBV11-2 | ASSLQGQGNSPLH
TRBJ1-4 | TRBV12-3/TRBV12-4 | ASSPPGVVKLF
TRBJ2-6 | TRBV5-1 | ASSLQGQGYLSGANVLT
TRBJ1-2 | TRBV6-6 | ASSYRDNYGYT
TRBJ2-5 | TRBV27 | ASSFSRGGETQY
TRBJ2-3 | TRBV29-1 | SVEKLAGVTDTQY
TRBJ2-2 | TRBV6-5 | ASGREPNTGELF
TRBJ2-3 | TRBV5-8 | ASSLVLSGRAATDTQY
TRBJ2-7 | TRBV5-1 | ASSLEGTGQY
TRBJ2-7 | TRBV7-9 | ASSLDSGTSYEQY
TRBJ2-7 | TRBV7-2 | ASSARTGSYEQY
TRBJ1-6 | TRBV5-1 | ASSLEAGPYNSPLH
TRBJ2-7 | TRBV14 | ASSLTRYEQY
TRBJ2-1 | TRBV5-1 | ASSPAPGNNEQF
TRBJ2-5 | TRBV7-9 | ASSSLTGGKETQY
TRBJ1-2 | TRBV14 | ASSQPAGGGYT
TRBJ2-7 | TRBV5-1 | ASSLGLAGVTGEQY
TRBJ1-1 | TRBV28 | ASSDRNTEAF
TRBJ2-7 | TRBV29-1 | SVVILGAVYEQY
TRBJ1-1 | TRBV3-1/TRBV3-2 | ASSGGQQMNTEAF
TRBJ1-4 | TRBV4-2 | ASSRPGQGYEKLF
TRBJ2-5 | TRBV7-8 | ASSLGYSQETQY
TRBJ1-2 | TRBV19 | ASSQGASGNYGYT
TRBJ1-4 | TRBV27 | ASSLAGEKLF
TRBJ2-1 | TRBV9 | ASSLSGGFYNEQF